This record covers a single T cell receptor beta chain. The sample comes from a study of blood T cell repertoires in COVID-19. Study-wide background: Material from acute and convalescent COVID-19 was sourced from the United States, Italy and Spain. In each case, the material was cDNA or gDNA derived from T cells, B-cell-depleted T cells, or PBMCs.

Germline-derived CDR1 and CDR2 are LGHNA and YSLEER. The length of the CDR3 is 17 residues. V lost 0 bases, J lost 4 bases, and 6 bases stayed unmatched. Per the original data handling: Amplification from reference gene primers served as the basis for estimated nucleated cell counts. Sequenced by immunoSEQ multiplex PCR; TCRdb stores in-frame clones only, minus some. Clonal size and the V and J genes are those of that table, whereas D and trimming came from the DNA. The profile shows a few hundred thousand clones, approximately 84% of them singletons. The TCR originated in a woman aged 55-75 years with acute or convalescent COVID-19. The V gene is TRBV4-3, the J gene TRBJ1-3, with 10 bases fitting TRBD1. The sample comprised peripheral blood. The CDR3 nucleotides are TGCGCCAGCAGCCAAGATCCGGGACAGGGGTTAGGAAACACCATATATTTT. It codes for CASSQDPGQGLGNTIYF.